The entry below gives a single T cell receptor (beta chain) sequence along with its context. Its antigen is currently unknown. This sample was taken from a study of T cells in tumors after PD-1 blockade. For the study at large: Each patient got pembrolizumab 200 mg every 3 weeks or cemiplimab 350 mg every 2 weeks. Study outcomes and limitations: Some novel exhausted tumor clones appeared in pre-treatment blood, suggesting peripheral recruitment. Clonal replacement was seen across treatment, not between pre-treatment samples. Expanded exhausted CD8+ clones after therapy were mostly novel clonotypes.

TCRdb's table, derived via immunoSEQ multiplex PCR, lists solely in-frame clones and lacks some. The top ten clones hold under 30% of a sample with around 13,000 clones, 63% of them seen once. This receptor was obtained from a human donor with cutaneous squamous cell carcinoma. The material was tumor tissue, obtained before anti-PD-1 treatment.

CDR3 sequence reads: CASSLGSSGNTIYF. DNA of the CDR3: TGTGCCAGCAGTTTGGGCAGCTCTGGAAACACCATATATTTT. V and J are TRBV6-2 or TRBV6-3 and TRBJ1-3; D gene unclear. Germline V gene sequence: CDR1 MNHEY, CDR2 SVGEGT. CDR3 length: 14 amino acids. Trimming removed 4 bases from V and 0 bases from J, with 7 bases in between.